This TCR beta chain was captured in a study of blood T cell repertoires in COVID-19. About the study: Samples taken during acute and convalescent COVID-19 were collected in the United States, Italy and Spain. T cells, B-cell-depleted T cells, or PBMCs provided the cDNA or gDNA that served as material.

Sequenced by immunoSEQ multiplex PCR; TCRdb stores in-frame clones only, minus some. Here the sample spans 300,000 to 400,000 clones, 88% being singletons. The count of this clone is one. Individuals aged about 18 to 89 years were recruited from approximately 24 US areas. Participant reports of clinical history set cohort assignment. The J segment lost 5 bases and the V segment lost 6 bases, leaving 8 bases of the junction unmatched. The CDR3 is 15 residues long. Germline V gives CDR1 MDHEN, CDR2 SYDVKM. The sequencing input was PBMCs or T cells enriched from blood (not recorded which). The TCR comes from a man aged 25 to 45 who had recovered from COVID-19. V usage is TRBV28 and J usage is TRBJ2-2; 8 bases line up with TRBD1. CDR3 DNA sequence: TGTGCCAGCAGACGAACAGGGGGAAGGACCGGGGAGCTGTTTTTT. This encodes CASRRTGGRTGELFF.